The T cell receptor beta chain described here comes from a study of CD8 T cells in ankylosing spondylitis. General study results and limits: Reported data indicate significant enrichment of disease-linked clones within matched ankylosing spondylitis synovial fluid.

This clonotype appeared a few times. No antigen is known for it. TCRdb recomputed calls from the 5' RACE reads with MiXCR, one row per CDR3 protein. This sample yields 250,000 or so distinct CDR3 sequences, of which more than 20% are seen a single time; less than 0.75% belongs to the top ten. The clonotype originates from a male donor with ankylosing spondylitis or in good health (not recorded which). Sequencing was performed on blood, either unsorted or a sorted T cell fraction (not recorded which).

CDR3: CASSSYRTGSTGELFF. CDR3 nucleotides: TGTGCCAGCAGTTCTTATCGGACAGGGAGTACCGGGGAGCTGTTTTTT. The rearrangement uses TRBV6-5 and TRBJ2-2; 8 bases map to TRBD1. V trimming: 4 bases; J trimming: 5 bases; junction bases outside the gene matches: 9. This CDR3 is built from 16 residues. Looked up from germline, CDR1 is MNHEY and CDR2 is SVGAGI.